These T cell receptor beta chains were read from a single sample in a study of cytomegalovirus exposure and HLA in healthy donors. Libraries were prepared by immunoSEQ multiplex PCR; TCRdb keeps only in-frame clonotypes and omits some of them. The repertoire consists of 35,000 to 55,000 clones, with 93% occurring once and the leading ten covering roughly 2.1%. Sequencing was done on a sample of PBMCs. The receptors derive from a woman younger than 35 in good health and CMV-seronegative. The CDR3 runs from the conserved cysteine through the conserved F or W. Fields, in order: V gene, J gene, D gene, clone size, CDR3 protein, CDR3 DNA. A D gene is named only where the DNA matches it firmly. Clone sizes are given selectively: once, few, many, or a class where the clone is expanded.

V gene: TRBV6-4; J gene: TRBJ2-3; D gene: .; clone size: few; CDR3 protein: CASSDGTSTDTQYF; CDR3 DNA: TGTGCCAGCAGTGACGGGACTAGCACAGATACGCAGTATTTT
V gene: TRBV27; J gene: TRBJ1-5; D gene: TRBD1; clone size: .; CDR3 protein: CASSRTGDNQPQHF; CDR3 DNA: TGTGCCAGCAGTCGAACAGGGGACAATCAGCCCCAGCATTTT
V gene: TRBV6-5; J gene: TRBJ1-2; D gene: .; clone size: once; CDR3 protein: CASSYSPGFGYTF; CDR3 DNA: TGTGCCAGCAGTTACTCCCCAGGGTTTGGCTACACCTTC
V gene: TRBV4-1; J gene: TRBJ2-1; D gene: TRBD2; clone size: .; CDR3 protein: CASSLRGDNEQFF; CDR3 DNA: TGCGCCAGCAGCCTCCGGGGGGACAATGAGCAGTTCTTC
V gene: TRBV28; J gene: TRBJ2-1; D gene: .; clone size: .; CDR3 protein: CASSRTSNNEQFF; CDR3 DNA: TGTGCCAGCAGCAGGACAAGTAACAATGAGCAGTTCTTC
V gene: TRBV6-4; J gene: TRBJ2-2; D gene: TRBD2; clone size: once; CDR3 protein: CASSEGGDNTGELFF; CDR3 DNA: TGTGCCAGCAGTGAGGGGGGGGATAACACCGGGGAGCTGTTTTTT
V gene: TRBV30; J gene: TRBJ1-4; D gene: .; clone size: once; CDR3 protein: CAWSRGLNEKLFF; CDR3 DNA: TGTGCCTGGAGTCGGGGTCTTAATGAAAAACTGTTTTTT
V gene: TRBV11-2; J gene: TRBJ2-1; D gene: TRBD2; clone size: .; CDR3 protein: CASSPQGTSGGALVF; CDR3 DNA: TGTGCCAGCAGCCCGCAGGGGACTAGCGGGGGGGCCTTGGTCTTC
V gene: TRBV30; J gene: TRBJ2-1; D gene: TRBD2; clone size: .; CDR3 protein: CAWNGGTSYNEQFF; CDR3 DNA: TGTGCCTGGAACGGGGGGACCTCCTACAATGAGCAGTTCTTC
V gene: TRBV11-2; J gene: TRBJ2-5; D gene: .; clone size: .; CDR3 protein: CASSHEETQYF; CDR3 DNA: TGTGCCAGCAGCCACGAGGAGACCCAGTACTTC
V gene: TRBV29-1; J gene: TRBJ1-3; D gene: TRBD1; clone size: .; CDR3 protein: CSVKTGDTGNTIYF; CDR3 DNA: TGCAGCGTCAAAACAGGGGACACTGGAAACACCATATATTTT
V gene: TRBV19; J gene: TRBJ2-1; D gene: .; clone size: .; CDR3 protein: CASSIVGARDEQFF; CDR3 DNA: TGTGCCAGTAGTATTGTGGGGGCGCGGGATGAGCAGTTCTTC
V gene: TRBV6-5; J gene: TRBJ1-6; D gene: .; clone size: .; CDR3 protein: CASSARGNSPLHF; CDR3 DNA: TGTGCCAGCAGTGCGCGAGGGAATTCACCCCTCCACTTT
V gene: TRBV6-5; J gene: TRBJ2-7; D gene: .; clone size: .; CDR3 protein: CASSYSGTVSSYEQYF; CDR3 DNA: TGTGCCAGCAGTTACTCTGGTACGGTGAGCTCCTACGAGCAGTACTTC
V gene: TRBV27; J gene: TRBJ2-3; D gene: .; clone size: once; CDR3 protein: CASSRLMGPGGTDTQYF; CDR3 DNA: TGTGCCAGCAGCCGGCTGATGGGGCCGGGGGGCACAGATACGCAGTATTTT
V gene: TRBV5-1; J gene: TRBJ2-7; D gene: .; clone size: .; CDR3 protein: CASSFDLGGREQYF; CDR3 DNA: TGCGCCAGCAGCTTTGACCTCGGGGGTCGCGAGCAGTACTTC
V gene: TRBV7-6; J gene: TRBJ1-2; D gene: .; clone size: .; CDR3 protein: CASSLAPGANYGYTF; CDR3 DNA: TGTGCCAGCAGCTTAGCTCCAGGGGCTAACTATGGCTACACCTTC
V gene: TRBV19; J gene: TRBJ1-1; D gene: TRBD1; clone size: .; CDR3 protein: CASLRGQGLNTEAFF; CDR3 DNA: TGTGCCAGTTTGCGCGGACAGGGTTTGAACACTGAAGCTTTCTTT
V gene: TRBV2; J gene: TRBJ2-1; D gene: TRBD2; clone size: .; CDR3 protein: CASSDPSGRMAEQFF; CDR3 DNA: TGTGCCAGCAGTGACCCTAGCGGGAGGATGGCTGAGCAGTTCTTC
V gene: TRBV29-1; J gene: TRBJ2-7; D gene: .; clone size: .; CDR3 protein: CSVVVGGMIHQYF; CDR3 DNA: TGCAGCGTTGTGGTTGGGGGGATGATTCATCAGTACTTC
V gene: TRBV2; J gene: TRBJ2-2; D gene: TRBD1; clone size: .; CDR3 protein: CASTERGQNGELFF; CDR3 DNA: TGTGCCAGCACTGAAAGGGGGCAGAACGGGGAGCTGTTTTTT
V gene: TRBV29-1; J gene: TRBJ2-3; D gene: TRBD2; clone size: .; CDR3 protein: CSVEPGTSGSFLRGTDTQYF; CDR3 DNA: TGCAGCGTTGAGCCCGGGACTAGCGGGAGCTTCCTCAGGGGCACAGATACGCAGTATTTT
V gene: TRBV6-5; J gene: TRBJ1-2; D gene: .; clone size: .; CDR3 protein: CASSTLGGAVGYTF; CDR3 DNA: TGTGCCAGCAGTACCCTCGGGGGGGCCGTCGGCTACACCTTC
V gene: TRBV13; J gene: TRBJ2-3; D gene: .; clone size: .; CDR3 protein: CASSLASTDTQYF; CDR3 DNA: TGTGCCAGCAGCTTAGCGAGCACAGATACGCAGTATTTT
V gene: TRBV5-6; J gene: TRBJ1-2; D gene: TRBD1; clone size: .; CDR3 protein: CASSRGQGYGYTF; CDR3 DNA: TGTGCCAGCAGCAGGGGACAGGGTTATGGCTACACCTTC
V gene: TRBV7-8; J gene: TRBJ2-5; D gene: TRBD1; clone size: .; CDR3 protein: CASSLAVRDRGETQYF; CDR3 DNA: TGTGCCAGCAGCTTAGCTGTCCGGGACAGGGGAGAGACCCAGTACTTC
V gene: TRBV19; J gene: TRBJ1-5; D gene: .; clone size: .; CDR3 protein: CASSILENQPQHF; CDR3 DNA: TGTGCCAGTAGTATTCTAGAAAATCAGCCCCAGCATTTT
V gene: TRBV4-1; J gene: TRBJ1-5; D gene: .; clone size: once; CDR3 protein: CASSQEGTGLDSNQPQHF; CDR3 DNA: TGCGCCAGCAGCCAAGAAGGCACAGGTCTAGATAGCAATCAGCCCCAGCATTTT